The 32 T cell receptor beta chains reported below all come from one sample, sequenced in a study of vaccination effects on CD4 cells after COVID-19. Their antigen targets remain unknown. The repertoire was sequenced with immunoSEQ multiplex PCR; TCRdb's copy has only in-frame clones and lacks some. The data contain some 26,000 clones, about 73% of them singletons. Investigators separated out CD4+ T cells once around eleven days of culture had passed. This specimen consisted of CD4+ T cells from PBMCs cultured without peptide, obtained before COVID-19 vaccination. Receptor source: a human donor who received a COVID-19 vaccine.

The CDR3 region has the DNA TGTGCCAGCAGTTACTCGATGGCGACAGGGGATGGCTACACCTTC. Translating it yields CASSYSMATGDGYTF. The chain combines TRBV6-2 or TRBV6-3 with TRBJ1-2, with TRBD1 identical over 8 bases. Germline assignment: CDR1 MNHEY and CDR2 SVGEGT. This CDR3 is 15 amino acids long. V dropped 0 bases and J dropped 6; count of bases not matched to a gene: 6.

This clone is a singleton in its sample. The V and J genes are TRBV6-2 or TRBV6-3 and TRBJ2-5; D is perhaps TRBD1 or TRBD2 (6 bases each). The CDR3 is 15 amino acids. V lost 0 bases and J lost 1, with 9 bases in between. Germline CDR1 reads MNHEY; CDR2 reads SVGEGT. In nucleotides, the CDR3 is TGTGCCAGCAGTTACTCGACGGGGGCCCAAGAGACCCAGTACTTC. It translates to CASSYSTGAQETQYF.

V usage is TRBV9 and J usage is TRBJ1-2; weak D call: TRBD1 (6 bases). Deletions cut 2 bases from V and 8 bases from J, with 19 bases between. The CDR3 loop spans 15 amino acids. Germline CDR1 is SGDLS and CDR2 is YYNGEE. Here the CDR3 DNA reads TGTGCCAGCAGCGTCTCCTTGGGGGGGGCTGGCGGCTACACCTTC. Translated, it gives CASSVSLGGAGGYTF.

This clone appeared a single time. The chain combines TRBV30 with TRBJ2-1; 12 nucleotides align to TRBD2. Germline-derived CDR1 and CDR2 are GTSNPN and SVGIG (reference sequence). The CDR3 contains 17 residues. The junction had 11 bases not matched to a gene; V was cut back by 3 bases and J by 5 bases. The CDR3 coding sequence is TGTGCCTGGAGGGACCTCCTAGCGGGGGGGCGGGACAATGAGCAGTTCTTC. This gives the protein CAWRDLLAGGRDNEQFF. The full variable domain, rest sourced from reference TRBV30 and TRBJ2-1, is SQTIHQWPATLVQPVGSPLSLECTVEGTSNPNLYWYRQAAGRGLQLLFYSVGIGQISSEVPQNLSASRPQDRQFILSSKKLLLSDSGFYLCAWRDLLAGGRDNEQFFGPGTRLTVL.

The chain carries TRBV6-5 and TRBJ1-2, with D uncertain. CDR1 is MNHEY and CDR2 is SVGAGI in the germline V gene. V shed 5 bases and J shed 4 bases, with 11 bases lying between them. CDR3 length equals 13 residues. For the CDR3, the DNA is TGTGCCAGCAGTACTACTACCATCTATGGCTACACCTTC. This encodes CASSTTTIYGYTF.

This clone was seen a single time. The CDR3 is CASSPIPANYGYTF. In DNA form, the CDR3 reads TGTGCCAGCTCACCAATACCAGCTAACTATGGCTACACCTTC. This chain joins TRBV18 and TRBJ1-2; the D is unclear. In germline, CDR1 is KGHSH, CDR2 LQKENI. The CDR3 contains 14 residues. V gave up 2 bases and J gave up 0 bases, with 7 bases separating them.

Written as DNA, the CDR3 is TGCGCCAGCAGCTTGGGACAGGCTAACAATGAGCAGTTCTTC. Its protein product is CASSLGQANNEQFF. The chain recombines TRBV5-1 with TRBJ2-1; maybe TRBD1 (6 bases). The CDR3 runs 14 residues. In germline, CDR1 is SGHRS, CDR2 YFSETQ. Trimming shortened V by 0 bases and J by 5 bases, and 9 bases separated the two germline ends.

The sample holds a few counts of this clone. Here the CDR3 reads CAWSVIAEYGYTF. The CDR3, as DNA: TGTGCCTGGAGTGTTATAGCGGAGTATGGCTACACCTTC. The chain links TRBV30 to TRBJ1-2; D gene uncertain. Germline V lookup: CDR1 GTSNPN, CDR2 SVGIG (reference sequence). This CDR3 has 13 amino acids. Trimming took off 0 bases at V and 5 bases at J, with 10 bases between the two ends. Based on the CDR3 plus reference TRBV30 and TRBJ1-2, the full variable domain is SQTIHQWPATLVQPVGSPLSLECTVEGTSNPNLYWYRQAAGRGLQLLFYSVGIGQISSEVPQNLSASRPQDRQFILSSKKLLLSDSGFYLCAWSVIAEYGYTFGSGTRLTVV.

CDR3 loop: CASSQQGTNYGYTF. The CDR3 nucleotides are TGTGCCAGCTCACAACAGGGGACGAACTATGGCTACACCTTC. The chain has TRBV18 and TRBJ1-2; 7 positions agree with TRBD1. CDR1 and CDR2 from the germline V gene are KGHSH and LQKENI. The CDR3 length is 14 residues. V gave up 4 bases and J gave up 2 bases; unmatched junction bases: 4.

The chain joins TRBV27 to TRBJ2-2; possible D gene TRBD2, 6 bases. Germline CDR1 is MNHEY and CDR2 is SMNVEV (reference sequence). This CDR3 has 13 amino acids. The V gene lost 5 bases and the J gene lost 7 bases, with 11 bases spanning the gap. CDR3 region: CASSATSRGELFF. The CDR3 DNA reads TGTGCCAGCAGTGCTACTAGCCGCGGGGAGCTGTTTTTT.

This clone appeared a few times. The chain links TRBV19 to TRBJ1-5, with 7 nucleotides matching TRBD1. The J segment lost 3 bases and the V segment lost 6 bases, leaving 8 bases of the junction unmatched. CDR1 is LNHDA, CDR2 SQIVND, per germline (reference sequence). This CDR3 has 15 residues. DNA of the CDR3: TGTGCCAGTAGATCAGGGGGACACCTCAATCAGCCCCAGCATTTT. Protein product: CASRSGGHLNQPQHF.

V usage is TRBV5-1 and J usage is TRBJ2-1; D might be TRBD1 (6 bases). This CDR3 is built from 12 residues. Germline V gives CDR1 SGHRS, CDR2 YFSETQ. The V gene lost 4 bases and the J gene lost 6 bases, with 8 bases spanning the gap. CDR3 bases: TGCGCCAGCAGCGGACAGCCCAATGAGCAGTTCTTC. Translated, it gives CASSGQPNEQFF.

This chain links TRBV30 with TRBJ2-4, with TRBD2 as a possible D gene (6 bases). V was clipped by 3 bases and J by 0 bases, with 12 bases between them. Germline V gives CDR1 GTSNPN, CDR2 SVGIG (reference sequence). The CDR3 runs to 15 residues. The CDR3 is CAWSSSELAKNIQYF. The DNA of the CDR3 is TGTGCCTGGAGCTCTAGCGAACTAGCCAAAAACATTCAGTACTTC. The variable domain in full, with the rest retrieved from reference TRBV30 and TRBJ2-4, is SQTIHQWPATLVQPVGSPLSLECTVEGTSNPNLYWYRQAAGRGLQLLFYSVGIGQISSEVPQNLSASRPQDRQFILSSKKLLLSDSGFYLCAWSSSELAKNIQYFGAGTRLSVL.

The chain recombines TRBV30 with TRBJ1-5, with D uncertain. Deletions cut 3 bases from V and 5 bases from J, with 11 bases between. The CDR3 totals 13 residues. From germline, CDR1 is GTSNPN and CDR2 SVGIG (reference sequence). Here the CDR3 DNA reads TGTGCCTGGAGCGCGTCTACACATCAGCCCCAGCATTTT. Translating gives CAWSASTHQPQHF.

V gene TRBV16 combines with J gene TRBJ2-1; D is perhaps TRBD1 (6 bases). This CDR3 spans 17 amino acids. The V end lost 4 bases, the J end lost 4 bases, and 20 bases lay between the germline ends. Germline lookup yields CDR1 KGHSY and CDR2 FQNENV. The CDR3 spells CASSLAQGFGQYNEQFF. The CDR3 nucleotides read TGTGCCAGCAGCCTAGCACAGGGTTTCGGGCAATACAATGAGCAGTTCTTC.

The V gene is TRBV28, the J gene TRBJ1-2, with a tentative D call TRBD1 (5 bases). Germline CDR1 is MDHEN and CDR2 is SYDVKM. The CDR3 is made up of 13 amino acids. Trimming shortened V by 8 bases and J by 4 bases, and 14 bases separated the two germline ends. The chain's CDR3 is CASLKGPSYGYTF. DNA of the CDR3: TGTGCCAGCCTAAAGGGGCCGAGCTATGGCTACACCTTC.

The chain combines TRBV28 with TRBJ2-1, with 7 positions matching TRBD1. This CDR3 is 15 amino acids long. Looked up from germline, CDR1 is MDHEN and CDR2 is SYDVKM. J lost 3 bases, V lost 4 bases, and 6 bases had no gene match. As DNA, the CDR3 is TGTGCCAGCAGTTCCCTACAGGGGCGCTACAATGAGCAGTTCTTC. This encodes CASSSLQGRYNEQFF.

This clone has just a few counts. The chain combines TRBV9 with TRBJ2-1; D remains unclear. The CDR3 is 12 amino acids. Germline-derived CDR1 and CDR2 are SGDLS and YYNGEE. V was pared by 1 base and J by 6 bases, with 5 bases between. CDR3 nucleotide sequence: TGTGCCAGCAGCGTACCTGGCAATGAGCAGTTCTTC. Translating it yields CASSVPGNEQFF.

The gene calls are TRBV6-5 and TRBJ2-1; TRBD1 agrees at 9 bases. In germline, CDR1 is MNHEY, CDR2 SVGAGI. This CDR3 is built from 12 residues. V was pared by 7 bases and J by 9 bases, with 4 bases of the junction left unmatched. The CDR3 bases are TGTGCCAGCAACCGACAGGGGGGTGAGCAGTTCTTC. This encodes CASNRQGGEQFF.

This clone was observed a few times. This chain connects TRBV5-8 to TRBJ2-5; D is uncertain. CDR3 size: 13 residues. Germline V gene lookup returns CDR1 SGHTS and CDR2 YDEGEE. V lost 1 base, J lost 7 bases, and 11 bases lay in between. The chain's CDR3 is CASSLSGSGTQYF. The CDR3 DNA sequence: TGTGCCAGCAGCTTGTCTGGGTCGGGGACCCAGTACTTC.

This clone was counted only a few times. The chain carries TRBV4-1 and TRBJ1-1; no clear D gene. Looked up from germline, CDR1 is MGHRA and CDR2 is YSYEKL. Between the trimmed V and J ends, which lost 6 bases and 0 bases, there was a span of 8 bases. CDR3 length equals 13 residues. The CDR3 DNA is TGCGCCAGCAGTCGGAGTCTGAACACTGAAGCTTTCTTT. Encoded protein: CASSRSLNTEAFF.

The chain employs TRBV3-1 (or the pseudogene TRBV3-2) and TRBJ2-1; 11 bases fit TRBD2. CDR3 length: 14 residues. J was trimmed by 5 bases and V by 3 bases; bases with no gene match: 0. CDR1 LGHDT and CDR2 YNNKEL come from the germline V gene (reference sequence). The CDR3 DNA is TGTGCCAGCAGCCAGGGACTAGCGGACAATGAGCAGTTCTTC. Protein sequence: CASSQGLADNEQFF.

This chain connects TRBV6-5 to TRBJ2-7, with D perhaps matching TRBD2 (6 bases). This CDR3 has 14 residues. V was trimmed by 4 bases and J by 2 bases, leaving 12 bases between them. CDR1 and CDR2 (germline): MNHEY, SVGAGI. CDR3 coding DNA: TGTGCCAGCAGTTCAAGAGGAGGGACCTACGAGCAGTACTTC. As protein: CASSSRGGTYEQYF.

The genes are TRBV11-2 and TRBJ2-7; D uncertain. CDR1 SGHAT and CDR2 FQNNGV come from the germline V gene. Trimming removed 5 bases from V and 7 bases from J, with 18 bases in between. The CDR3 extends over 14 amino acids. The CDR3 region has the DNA TGTGCCAGCAGCCTTGGGGTGTCGTACGTAGAGCAGTACTTC. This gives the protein CASSLGVSYVEQYF.

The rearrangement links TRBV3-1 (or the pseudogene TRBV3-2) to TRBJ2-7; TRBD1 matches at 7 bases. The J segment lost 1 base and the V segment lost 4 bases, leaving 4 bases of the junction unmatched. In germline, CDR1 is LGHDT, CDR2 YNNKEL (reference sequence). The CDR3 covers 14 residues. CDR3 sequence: CASSRMDRSYEQYF. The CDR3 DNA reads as TGTGCCAGCAGCCGTATGGACAGGTCCTACGAGCAGTACTTC.

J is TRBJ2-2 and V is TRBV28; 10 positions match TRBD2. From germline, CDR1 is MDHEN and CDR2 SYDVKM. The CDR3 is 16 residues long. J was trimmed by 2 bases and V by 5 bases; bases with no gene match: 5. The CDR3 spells CASSLTSGENTGELFF. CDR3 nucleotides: TGTGCCAGCAGTCTCACTAGCGGGGAAAACACCGGGGAGCTGTTTTTT. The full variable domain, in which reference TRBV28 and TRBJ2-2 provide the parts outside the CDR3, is DVKVTQSSRYLVKRTGEKVFLECVQDMDHENMFWYRQDPGLGLRLIYFSYDVKMKEKGDIPEGYSVSREKKERFSLILESASTNQTSMYLCASSLTSGENTGELFFGEGSRLTVL.

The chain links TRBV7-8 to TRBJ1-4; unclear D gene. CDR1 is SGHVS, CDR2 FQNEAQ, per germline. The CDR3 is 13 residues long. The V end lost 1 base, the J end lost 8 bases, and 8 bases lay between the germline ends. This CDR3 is CASSLVVGEKLFF. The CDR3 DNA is TGTGCCAGCAGCTTAGTGGTAGGCGAAAAACTGTTTTTT.

CDR3 amino acids: CASSQQGGSYNEQFF. The CDR3 coding sequence is TGTGCCAGCAGCCAACAGGGGGGCTCCTACAATGAGCAGTTCTTC. The V and J genes are TRBV3-1 (or the pseudogene TRBV3-2) and TRBJ2-1; TRBD1 might be the D (7 bases). Germline V gene lookup returns CDR1 LGHDT and CDR2 YNNKEL (reference sequence). Trimming stripped 2 bases from V and 0 bases from J, with 8 bases between. This CDR3 is 15 amino acids long.

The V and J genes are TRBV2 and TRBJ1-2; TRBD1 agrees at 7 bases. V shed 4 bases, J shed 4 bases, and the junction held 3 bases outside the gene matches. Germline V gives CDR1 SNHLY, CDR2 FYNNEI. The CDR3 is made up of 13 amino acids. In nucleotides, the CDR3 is TGTGCCAGCAGTGGCGACAGGGTCTATGGCTACACCTTC. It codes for CASSGDRVYGYTF.

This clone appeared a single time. The CDR3 nucleotides are TGTGCCAGCAGTCCTTGGGGGAGTAACACCGGGGAGCTGTTTTTT. Translating gives CASSPWGSNTGELFF. The J gene is TRBJ2-2, the V gene TRBV6-5; the D gene could be TRBD1 or TRBD2 (5 bases each). Between the trimmed V and J ends, which lost 5 bases and 2 bases, there was a span of 12 bases. There are 15 residues in the CDR3. Germline CDR1 is MNHEY and CDR2 is SVGAGI.

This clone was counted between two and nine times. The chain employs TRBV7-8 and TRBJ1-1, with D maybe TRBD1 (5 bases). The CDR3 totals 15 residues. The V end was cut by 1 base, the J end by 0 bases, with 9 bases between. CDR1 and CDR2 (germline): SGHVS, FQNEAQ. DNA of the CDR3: TGTGCCAGCAGCTTAGTTACAGGCATGAACACTGAAGCTTTCTTT. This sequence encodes CASSLVTGMNTEAFF.

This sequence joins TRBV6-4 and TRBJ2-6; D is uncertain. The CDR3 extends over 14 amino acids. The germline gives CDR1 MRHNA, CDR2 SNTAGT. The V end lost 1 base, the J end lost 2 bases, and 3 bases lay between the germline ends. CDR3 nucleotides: TGTGCCAGCAGTGACTTGGCTGGGGCCAACGTCCTGACTTTC. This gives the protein CASSDLAGANVLTF.